This T cell receptor (beta chain) was profiled in a study of T cells in Graves' hyperthyroidism and ophthalmopathy. This clonotype was found many times. Ophthalmopathy patients had moderate-to-severe active disease, CAS ≥3, NOSPECS ≥4, and disease duration under 3 months. Uncontrolled infections, other autoimmune diseases, pregnancy or lactation led to exclusion of patients. Diagnosis rested on symptoms, serum thyroxine and TRAb, thyroid ultrasound, and orbital computed tomography. Each 10 ml fresh peripheral blood draw supplied the PBMCs. Researchers amplified the TCR beta CDR3 regions from RNA transcripts. HTBI primers drove first-round RT-PCR of the TCR CDR3. TCRdb redid the calling of the multiplex PCR reads with MiXCR, one entry per CDR3 protein. The sample contains over 350,000 distinct CDR3 sequences, 11% to 15% of which appear only once. The V segment lost 0 bases and the J segment 6 bases; nucleotides outside the gene matches: 6. CDR1 is SNHLY and CDR2 is FYNNEI in the germline V gene. The CDR3 totals 16 residues.

This sequence originates from a man in his fifties or sixties with Graves' ophthalmopathy. Sequencing input: blood. The gene calls are TRBV2 and TRBJ2-1; 9 nucleotides align to TRBD2. The CDR3 reads CASSEALVAGVNEQFF. For the CDR3, the DNA is TGTGCCAGCAGTGAAGCGCTAGTAGCGGGAGTCAATGAGCAGTTCTTC. Variable domain in full (rest from reference TRBV2 and TRBJ2-1): EPEVTQTPSHQVTQMGQEVILRCVPISNHLYFYWYRQILGQKVEFLVSFYNNEISEKSEIFDDQFSVERPDGSNFTLKIRSTKLEDSAMYFCASSEALVAGVNEQFFGPGTRLTVL.